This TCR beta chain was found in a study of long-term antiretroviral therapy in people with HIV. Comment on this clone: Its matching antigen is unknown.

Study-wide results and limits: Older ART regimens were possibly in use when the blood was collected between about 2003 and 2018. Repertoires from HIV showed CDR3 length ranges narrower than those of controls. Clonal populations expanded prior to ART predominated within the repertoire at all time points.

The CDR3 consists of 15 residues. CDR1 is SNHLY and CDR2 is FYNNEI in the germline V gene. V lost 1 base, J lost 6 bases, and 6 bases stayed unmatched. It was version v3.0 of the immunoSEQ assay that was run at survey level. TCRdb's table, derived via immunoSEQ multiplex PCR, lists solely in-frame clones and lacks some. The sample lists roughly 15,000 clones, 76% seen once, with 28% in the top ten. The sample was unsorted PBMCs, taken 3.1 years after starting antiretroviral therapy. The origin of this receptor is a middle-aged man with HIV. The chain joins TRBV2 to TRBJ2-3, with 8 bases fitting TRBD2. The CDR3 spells CASSEGVAGSDTQYF. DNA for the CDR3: TGTGCCAGCAGTGAAGGAGTAGCGGGGAGTGATACGCAGTATTTT.